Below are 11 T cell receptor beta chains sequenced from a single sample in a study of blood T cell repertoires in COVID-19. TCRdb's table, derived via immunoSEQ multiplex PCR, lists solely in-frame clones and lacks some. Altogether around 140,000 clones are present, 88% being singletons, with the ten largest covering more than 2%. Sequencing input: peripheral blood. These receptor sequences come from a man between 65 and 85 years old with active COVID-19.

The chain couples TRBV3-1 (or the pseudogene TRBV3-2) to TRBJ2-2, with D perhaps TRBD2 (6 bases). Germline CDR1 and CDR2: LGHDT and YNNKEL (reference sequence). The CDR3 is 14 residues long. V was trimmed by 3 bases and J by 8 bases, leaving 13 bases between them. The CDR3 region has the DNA TGTGCCAGCAGCCATGCGGGACTGCCAGGGGAGCTGTTTTTT. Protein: CASSHAGLPGELFF.

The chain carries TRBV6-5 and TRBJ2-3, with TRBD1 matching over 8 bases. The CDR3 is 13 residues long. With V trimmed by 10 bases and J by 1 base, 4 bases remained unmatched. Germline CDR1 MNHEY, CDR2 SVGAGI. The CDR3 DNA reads TGTGCCACCAAGGGACAGGGCACAGATACGCAGTATTTT. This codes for CATKGQGTDTQYF.

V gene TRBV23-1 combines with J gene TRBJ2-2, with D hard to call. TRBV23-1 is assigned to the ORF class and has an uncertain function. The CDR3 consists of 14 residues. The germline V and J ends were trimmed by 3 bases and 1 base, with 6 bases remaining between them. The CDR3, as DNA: TGCGCCAGCAGTCATCCAGGGAACACCGGGGAGCTGTTTTTT. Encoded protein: CASSHPGNTGELFF.

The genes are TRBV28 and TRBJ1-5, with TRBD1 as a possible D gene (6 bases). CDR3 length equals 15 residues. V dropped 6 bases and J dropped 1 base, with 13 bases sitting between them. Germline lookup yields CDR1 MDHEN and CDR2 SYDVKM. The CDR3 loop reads CASRFTGSSNQPQHF. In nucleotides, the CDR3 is TGTGCCAGCAGGTTTACAGGGTCGAGCAATCAGCCCCAGCATTTT.

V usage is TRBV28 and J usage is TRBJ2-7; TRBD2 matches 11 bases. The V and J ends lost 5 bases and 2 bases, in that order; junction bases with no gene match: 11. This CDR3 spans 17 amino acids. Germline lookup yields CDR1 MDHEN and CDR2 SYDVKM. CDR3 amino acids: CASSTLTGTSGTYEQYF. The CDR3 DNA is TGTGCCAGCAGTACCTTAACCGGGACTAGCGGCACCTACGAGCAGTACTTC.

For the CDR3, the DNA is TGTGCCAGTTCTGACAGGACCCACGAGCAGTACTTC. Residues: CASSDRTHEQYF. The rearrangement uses TRBV19 and TRBJ2-7; the D gene is possibly TRBD1 (6 bases). CDR3 length: 12 amino acids. Trimming shortened V by 8 bases and J by 5 bases, and 13 bases separated the two germline ends. Germline V gene sequence: CDR1 LNHDA, CDR2 SQIVND (reference sequence).

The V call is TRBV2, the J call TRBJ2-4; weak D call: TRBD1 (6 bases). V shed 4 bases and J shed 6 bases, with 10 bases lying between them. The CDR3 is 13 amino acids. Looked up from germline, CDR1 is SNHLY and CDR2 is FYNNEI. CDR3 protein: CASSGPQGNIQYF. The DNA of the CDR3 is TGTGCCAGCAGTGGCCCACAGGGAAACATTCAGTACTTC.

The CDR3 loop reads CSAKHQSGQFF. CDR3 nucleotide sequence: TGCAGTGCTAAGCACCAATCTGGGCAGTTCTTC. The rearrangement joins TRBV20-1 to TRBJ2-1; no definite D call. The CDR3 sequence is 11 residues long. Trimming pared 4 bases from V and 12 bases from J, leaving 13 bases between. Looked up from germline, CDR1 is DFQATT and CDR2 is SNEGSKA (reference sequence).

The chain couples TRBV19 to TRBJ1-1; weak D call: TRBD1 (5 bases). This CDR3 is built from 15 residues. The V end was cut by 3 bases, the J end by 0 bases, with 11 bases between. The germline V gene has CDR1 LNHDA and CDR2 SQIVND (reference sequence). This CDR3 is CASSMAGLVNTEAFF. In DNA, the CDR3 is TGTGCCAGTAGTATGGCAGGGTTGGTGAACACTGAAGCTTTCTTT.

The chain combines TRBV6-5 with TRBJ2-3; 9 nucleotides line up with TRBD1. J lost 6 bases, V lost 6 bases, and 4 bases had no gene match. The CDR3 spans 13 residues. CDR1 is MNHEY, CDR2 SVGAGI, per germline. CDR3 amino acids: CASSGQGWDTQYF. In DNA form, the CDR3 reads TGTGCCAGCAGCGGACAGGGGTGGGATACGCAGTATTTT.

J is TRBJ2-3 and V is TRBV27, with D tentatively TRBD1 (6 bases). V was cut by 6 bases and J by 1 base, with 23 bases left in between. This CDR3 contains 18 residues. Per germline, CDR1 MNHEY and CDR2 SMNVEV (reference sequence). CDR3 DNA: TGTGCCAGCAGCTTACAGGGTCCCAGTCCTCGCGGCACAGATACGCAGTATTTT. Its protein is CASSLQGPSPRGTDTQYF.